These 20 T cell receptor beta chains were all obtained from the same sample, sequenced in a study of T cell repertoires in cytomegalovirus infection. One entry per CDR3 protein results from TCRdb running MiXCR on the reads. The sample holds fewer than 55,000 distinct CDR3 sequences; roughly 21% are singletons and the top ten take about four fifths. The antigens for these receptors are not known. The sample in question was CD8+ T cells from cultured PBMCs, obtained from culture after CMV antigen stimulation. Receptors were obtained from a human donor in good health (CMV status not recorded). Some clones in this sample may be carry-over from other donors' samples.

The chain links TRBV19 to TRBJ2-3; 10 bases are a match to TRBD2. The CDR3 loop spans 15 amino acids. CDR1 and CDR2 from the germline V gene are LNHDA and SQIVND (reference sequence). V was pared by 7 bases and J by 4 bases, with 8 bases of the junction left unmatched. The CDR3 region has the DNA TGTGCCAGTATGGGTACTAGCGGGGTACCAGATACGCAGTATTTT. Translation gives CASMGTSGVPDTQYF.

The gene calls are TRBV29-1 and TRBJ2-7; tentatively, D is TRBD1 or TRBD2 (6 bases each). Germline lookup yields CDR1 SQVTM and CDR2 ANQGSEA. The CDR3 runs 12 residues. Trimming removed 4 bases at V and 3 bases at J, with 10 bases between. CDR3 sequence (DNA): TGCAGCGTTGTCGGGGGCCTCTACGAGCAGTACTTC. Its translation is CSVVGGLYEQYF.

This clonotype was counted only a few times. The genes are TRBV7-2 and TRBJ1-6; TRBD1 is a possible D gene (5 bases). The CDR3 extends over 17 amino acids. V shed 0 bases and J shed 5 bases, with 14 bases lying between them. From germline, CDR1 is SGHTA and CDR2 FQGNSA. Here the CDR3 reads CASSLASPGTNNSPLHF. Written as DNA, the CDR3 is TGTGCCAGCAGCTTAGCATCCCCAGGGACGAATAATTCACCCCTCCACTTT.

This sequence joins TRBV6-2 or TRBV6-3 and TRBJ2-1; 8 positions match TRBD2. Looked up from germline, CDR1 is MNHEY and CDR2 is SVGEGT. The CDR3 length is 14 residues. V lost 1 base to trimming and J lost 7 bases; unmatched junction nucleotides: 3. CDR3 amino acids: CASSYFGGANEQFF. For the CDR3, the DNA is TGTGCCAGCAGTTACTTCGGGGGGGCTAATGAGCAGTTCTTC.

In this sample, this clonotype turned up once. The chain uses TRBV19 and TRBJ1-2; D not resolved. V dropped 9 bases and J dropped 7 bases, with 15 bases sitting between them. The CDR3 length is 12 residues. Germline CDR1 reads LNHDA; CDR2 reads SQIVND (reference sequence). The CDR3 DNA follows: TGTGCCAGCGTCAAAGGAAACGGTGGCTACACCTTC. This translates into CASVKGNGGYTF.

This clonotype was counted between two and nine times. V and J are TRBV20-1 and TRBJ2-1; TRBD2 matches at 9 bases. CDR3 size: 14 residues. CDR1 is DFQATT and CDR2 is SNEGSKA in the germline V gene (reference sequence). V lost 3 bases to trimming and J lost 6 bases; unmatched junction nucleotides: 6. CDR3 residues: CSASLELAGNEQFF. The DNA of the CDR3 is TGCAGTGCTAGCCTTGAACTAGCGGGCAATGAGCAGTTCTTC.

The V gene is TRBV24-1, the J gene TRBJ2-1; TRBD1 matches 8 bases. Germline CDR1 is KGHDR and CDR2 is SFDVKD. Trimming cost V 3 bases and J 3 bases; bases outside gene matches: 6. CDR3 length: 16 amino acids. CDR3: CATSDDDRGDYNEQFF. The CDR3 coding sequence is TGTGCCACCAGTGATGACGACAGGGGCGACTACAATGAGCAGTTCTTC.

CDR3 sequence (DNA): TGTGCCAGCAGCTTGCTAGCGGGGGGGCCGAGAGATACGCAGTATTTT. This encodes CASSLLAGGPRDTQYF. The V call is TRBV7-2, the J call TRBJ2-3; 12 bases fit TRBD2. The CDR3 is 16 residues long. V gave up 3 bases and J gave up 5 bases; unmatched junction bases: 6. Germline CDR1 and CDR2: SGHTA and FQGNSA.

The rearrangement joins TRBV7-3 to TRBJ2-3; no reliable D call. Between the trimmed V and J ends, which lost 1 base and 6 bases, there was a span of 5 bases. The CDR3 runs 12 residues. Germline V gene data show CDR1 as SGHTA and CDR2 as FQGTGA. CDR3 DNA sequence: TGTGCCAGCAGCTTAATAGGGGATACGCAGTATTTT. It specifies CASSLIGDTQYF.

At least ten counts were recorded for this clonotype. The chain has TRBV4-1 and TRBJ2-1; maybe TRBD2 (6 bases). Trimming stripped 0 bases from V and 0 bases from J, with 12 bases between. The CDR3 has 17 residues. The germline V gene has CDR1 MGHRA and CDR2 YSYEKL. The CDR3 DNA sequence: TGCGCCAGCAGCCAAGAGACTAGTCAGTACTCCTACAATGAGCAGTTCTTC. The encoded protein is CASSQETSQYSYNEQFF.

The chain uses TRBV6-6 and TRBJ2-7, with a weak D call TRBD1 (6 bases). The CDR3 is 13 residues long. CDR1 MNHNY and CDR2 SVGAGI come from the germline V gene (reference sequence). Trimming took 5 bases from V and 7 from J, leaving 15 bases between them. CDR3 coding DNA: TGTGCCAGCAGTCCCCGGGCAGGGGTTGAGCAGTACTTC. It codes for CASSPRAGVEQYF.

J is TRBJ2-1 and V is TRBV6-1; no clear D. This CDR3 has 10 residues. Germline CDR1 MNHNS, CDR2 SASEGT. Trimming pared 7 bases from V and 12 bases from J, leaving 10 bases between. CDR3 sequence reads: CASTGPLQFF. The CDR3 DNA sequence: TGTGCCAGCACCGGACCCCTGCAGTTCTTC.

This chain connects TRBV27 to TRBJ2-5; 7 positions match TRBD1. This CDR3 comprises 16 residues. The J segment lost 4 bases and the V segment lost 5 bases, leaving 13 bases of the junction unmatched. Germline CDR1 MNHEY, CDR2 SMNVEV (reference sequence). The chain's CDR3 is CASSPSGTDPGETQYF. The CDR3 nucleotides read TGTGCCAGCAGTCCTTCCGGGACAGACCCAGGAGAGACCCAGTACTTC.

This clonotype was detected many times. The chain employs TRBV7-8 and TRBJ2-5; the D gene is possibly TRBD1 (6 bases). The germline gives CDR1 SGHVS, CDR2 FQNEAQ. The CDR3 runs 14 residues. Trimming removed 3 bases from V and 3 bases from J, with 11 bases in between. DNA of the CDR3: TGTGCCAGCAGCTTCGACAGGAGCGAAGAGACCCAGTACTTC. It is translated as CASSFDRSEETQYF.

The rearrangement links TRBV11-2 to TRBJ2-2; weak D call: TRBD1 (6 bases). The germline V gene encodes CDR1 SGHAT and CDR2 FQNNGV. This CDR3 is 14 amino acids long. The V end lost 4 bases, the J end lost 6 bases, and 12 bases lay between the germline ends. DNA of the CDR3: TGTGCCAGCAGCTCACCACAGGGAGCCGGGGAGCTGTTTTTT. Translation: CASSSPQGAGELFF.

This clonotype turned up a few times. The chain employs TRBV19 and TRBJ2-1; TRBD2 aligns across 11 bases. The CDR3 contains 14 residues. Germline CDR1 is LNHDA and CDR2 is SQIVND (reference sequence). Trimming removed 3 bases from V and 8 bases from J; junction bases left unmatched: 3. The CDR3 protein is CASSMTSGVHEQFF. CDR3 coding DNA: TGTGCCAGTAGTATGACTAGCGGGGTCCATGAGCAGTTCTTC.

This clonotype was observed a few times. The rearrangement uses TRBV6-1 and TRBJ1-1; no clear D. The V and J ends lost 1 base and 0 bases respectively, with 9 bases between them. The germline V gene encodes CDR1 MNHNS and CDR2 SASEGT. The CDR3 is 15 amino acids. CDR3 sequence: CASSEVKLLNTEAFF. The CDR3 DNA is TGTGCCAGCAGTGAAGTTAAGTTATTGAACACTGAAGCTTTCTTT.

This clonotype was recorded a few times. The chain is built from TRBV7-2 and TRBJ2-4; no definite D call. Trimming took 5 bases from V and 9 from J, leaving 11 bases between them. The CDR3 is 12 residues long. In germline, CDR1 is SGHTA, CDR2 FQGNSA. The CDR3 region is CASSLYKGIQYF. The CDR3, as DNA: TGTGCCAGCAGCCTATACAAGGGCATTCAGTACTTC.

This clonotype appeared a few times. V is TRBV12-3 or TRBV12-4 and J is TRBJ2-1; weak D call: TRBD2 (6 bases). V shed 4 bases and J shed 0 bases, with 19 bases lying between them. The CDR3 runs 18 residues. The CDR3 region has the DNA TGTGCCAGCAGTTCTGGGACTCTAACCAGACGCTCCTACAATGAGCAGTTCTTC. Translated, it gives CASSSGTLTRRSYNEQFF.

The chain couples TRBV4-2 to TRBJ1-4; the match to TRBD1 covers 8 bases. This CDR3 comprises 17 residues. Looked up from germline, CDR1 is LGHNA and CDR2 is YNFKEQ. Trimming at V came to 4 bases and at J to 0 bases, leaving 7 bases not matched to a gene. The CDR3 sequence is CASSLRTGIATNEKLFF. CDR3 in DNA: TGTGCCAGCAGCCTCCGGACAGGGATTGCAACTAATGAAAAACTGTTTTTT.